The rows below give T cell receptor beta chains drawn from one sample of a study of PD-1 blockade in classical Hodgkin lymphoma. This table comes from immunoSEQ multiplex PCR, and its TCRdb copy is limited to in-frame clones, with some not included. The sample includes tens of thousands of clones, roughly nine tenths seen only once; the top ten take around 8.1%. The sequenced sample was peripheral blood mononuclear cells (PBMCs), obtained before the fourth cycle of nivolumab. The receptors shown here come from a human donor with classical Hodgkin lymphoma. Each CDR3 is given with its conserved first and last residue. A D gene is named only where the DNA matches it firmly. Some rows mark clone size as missing; the rest say once, few, many or name a class of expanded clone.

TRBD2 once TRBJ2-7 TRBV5-4 16 TGTGCCAGCAGCTTGGCCGGAGTAGCGGGGGGGTCCGAGCAGTACTTC CASSLAGVAGGSEQYF
TRBD1 NA TRBJ1-2 TRBV5-1 14 TGCGCCAGCAGCTTGGGACAGGGGGACTATGGCTACACCTTC CASSLGQGDYGYTF
NA once TRBJ1-1 TRBV5-1 15 TGCGCCAGCAGCTCGGTCGTGGGGGCCCACACTGAAGCTTTCTTT CASSSVVGAHTEAFF
TRBD2 NA TRBJ2-3 TRBV5-1 14 TGCGCCAGCAGCCCTAGCGGGGGCACAGATACGCAGTATTTT CASSPSGGTDTQYF
NA NA TRBJ1-5 TRBV6-1 14 TGTGCCAGCATGGGGGCAAGGTCCAATCAGCCCCAGCATTTT CASMGARSNQPQHF
TRBD1 NA TRBJ2-4 TRBV6-5 13 TGTGCCAGCAAAGGACAGGGAGAAAACATTCAGTACTTC CASKGQGENIQYF
NA NA TRBJ2-3 TRBV29-1 12 TGCAGCGTTGAATACAGCACAGATACGCAGTATTTT CSVEYSTDTQYF
NA NA TRBJ2-2 TRBV11-3 12 TGTGCCAGCAGCTTGGGGGCGGGGGAGCTGTTTTTT CASSLGAGELFF
NA NA TRBJ1-3 TRBV10-3 13 TGTGCCATCAGTGATGGCGGTGGAAACACCATATATTTT CAISDGGGNTIYF
NA NA TRBJ2-7 TRBV6-6 15 TGTGCCAGCACCCCCAGTCCAGGACAAACCTACGAGCAGTACTTC CASTPSPGQTYEQYF
NA once TRBJ1-6 TRBV5-1 14 TGCGCCAGCAGCCCCATCGGCAGGGAGGCACCCCTCCACTTT CASSPIGREAPLHF
NA NA TRBJ2-3 TRBV7-9 15 TGTGCCAGCAGCAATTTACGAGGGGTCACAGATACGCAGTATTTT CASSNLRGVTDTQYF
NA NA TRBJ2-3 TRBV9 16 TGTGCCAGCAGCAAAAATACGGGGGGCAGGACAGATACGCAGTATTTT CASSKNTGGRTDTQYF
NA NA TRBJ2-7 TRBV5-1 16 TGCGCCAGCAGCCGAACTCCAACCCTTCCTCCGTCCGAGCAGTACTTC CASSRTPTLPPSEQYF
TRBD1 NA TRBJ1-1 TRBV5-1 16 TGCGCCAGCAGCTCACAGGGGGCCGGGAAGAACACTGAAGCTTTCTTT CASSSQGAGKNTEAFF
NA NA TRBJ1-5 TRBV2 13 TGTGCCAGCAACGGACAAGTCAATCAGCCCCAGCATTTT CASNGQVNQPQHF
NA NA TRBJ1-3 TRBV5-1 13 TGCGCCAGCAGCCTAGGGGGAGGAAACACCATATATTTT CASSLGGGNTIYF
NA NA TRBJ1-2 TRBV21-1 14 TGTGCCAGCAGCAAACCGTTAGTGGAGTATGGCTACACCTTC CASSKPLVEYGYTF
TRBD1 NA TRBJ1-2 TRBV7-9 14 TGTGCCACCGGGGCGAGGGGGCGTAACTATGGCTACACCTTC CATGARGRNYGYTF
NA NA TRBJ2-1 TRBV27 14 TGTGCCAGCAGTAAAATGCAGACCAACAATGAGCAGTTCTTC CASSKMQTNNEQFF
NA NA TRBJ1-3 TRBV6-5 16 TGTGCCAGCAGTTACTCAGGCAGGGGCTCTGGAAACACCATATATTTT CASSYSGRGSGNTIYF
NA NA TRBJ1-1 TRBV4-2 16 TGTGCCAGCAGCCAAGAAGCCAGGAGATTGAACACTGAAGCTTTCTTT CASSQEARRLNTEAFF
NA NA TRBJ1-2 TRBV4-1 15 TGCGCCAGCAGCGGGAGAGGTGGGGGGTTGGGCGGCTACACCTTC CASSGRGGGLGGYTF
TRBD1 NA TRBJ2-7 TRBV5-1 15 TGCGCCAGCAGCTCGGGACAGGCGAGCTCCTACGAGCAGTACTTC CASSSGQASSYEQYF
NA NA TRBJ2-7 TRBV4-2 14 TGTGCCAGCAGCCAAGACGCGGTGCCCTACGAGCAGTACTTC CASSQDAVPYEQYF
NA NA TRBJ2-1 TRBV7-3 11 TGTGCCAGCAGCCAAGGGGCTGAGCAGTTCTTC CASSQGAEQFF
NA NA TRBJ2-4 TRBV4-1 17 TGCGCCAGCAGCCAAGCCCCTTGGGGTCTAGCCAAAAACATTCAGTACTTC CASSQAPWGLAKNIQYF
TRBD1 NA TRBJ1-5 TRBV6-6 15 TGTGCCAGCAGTAGCGGGACAGGGTCGGGCCAGCCCCAGCATTTT CASSSGTGSGQPQHF
NA NA TRBJ1-1 TRBV7-2 15 TGTGCCAGCAGCTCCTTCGAAAGGGGGAACACTGAAGCTTTCTTT CASSSFERGNTEAFF
NA once TRBJ2-7 TRBV27 14 TGTGCCAGCAGTTTACTAGGGCAGGACTACGAGCAGTACTTC CASSLLGQDYEQYF
TRBD1 NA TRBJ2-2 TRBV5-4 16 TGTGCCAGCAGCTCTCCGGGACAGGGGGCTGGCGGGGAGCTGTTTTTT CASSSPGQGAGGELFF